This TCR beta chain was sequenced in a study of blood T cells in healthy people across ages. Study observations and caveats: One million T cells yielded diversity estimates that were considered underestimates. The long-lived group displayed more naive CD4+ cells, plus higher diversity, than the aged donors did.

As concerns this clonotype: Antigen specificity is unknown.

The CDR3 contains 14 residues. Germline assignment: CDR1 LGHDT and CDR2 YNNKEL (reference sequence). V trimming: 4 bases; J trimming: 0 bases; junction bases outside the gene matches: 2. Primed by a sample-barcoded 5' primer and a J-beta primer mix, a second PCR proceeded for about 7 to 11 cycles. TCRdb passed the 5' RACE reads through MiXCR, listing each CDR3 protein once. The profile shows 600,000 to 650,000 distinct CDR3 sequences, approximately 50% of them singletons. Sequencing input: blood. The chain links TRBV3-1 to TRBJ2-5, with 7 nucleotides matching TRBD2. The receptor was derived from a man aged 60-69 years in good health. The CDR3 here is CASSRGLYQETQYF. The CDR3 DNA is TGTGCCAGCAGCCGGGGACTATACCAAGAGACCCAGTACTTC.